A selection of T cell receptor beta chains follows, all from one sample in a study. TCRdb reprocessed the RT-PCR reads via MiXCR and lists one record per CDR3 protein. The sample yields about 700,000 distinct CDR3 sequences, 11% to 15% seen once. Sequences were obtained from memory CD4+ T cells from blood. These receptors were obtained from a female donor in good health, serving as a healthy control. Both conserved end residues are part of each CDR3. D genes are given only for firm matches. Size is stated for part of the rows, as once, few or many counts, or as a class when the clone is expanded.

TRBJ2-2 - TRBD2 TRBV4-3 TGCGCCAGCAGCCAACACCCAGGAGCGGGGGCCCCCGGGGAGCTGTTTTTT CASSQHPGAGAPGELFF
TRBJ1-5 - - TRBV15 TGTGCCACCAGCAGAGATGGGGGAGGGGGTAATCAGCCCCAGCATTTT CATSRDGGGGNQPQHF
TRBJ1-2 - - TRBV4-1 TGCGCCAGCAGCCACCCGACATCTAGATATGGCTACACCTTC CASSHPTSRYGYTF
TRBJ2-5 many - TRBV12-3/TRBV12-4 TGTGCCAGCAGTTTGATAGGGGGGCGCCTAGAGACCCAGTACTTC CASSLIGGRLETQYF
TRBJ2-1 few TRBD1 TRBV5-1 TGCGCCAGCAGCTTGGAACAGGGGTCGAGTGAGCAGTTCTTC CASSLEQGSSEQFF
TRBJ1-4 - - TRBV27 TGTGCCAGCAGTCGATCAGTGGTAGCTAATGAAAAACTGTTTTTT CASSRSVVANEKLFF
TRBJ2-1 many TRBD2 TRBV4-3 TGCGCCAGCAGCCAAGCGGGTCCCGGGACTAGCGGTAACAATGAGCAGTTCTTC CASSQAGPGTSGNNEQFF
TRBJ1-4 few - TRBV12-3/TRBV12-4 TGTGCCAGCAGTTTAGAGGGGACGGTTAATGAAAAACTGTTTTTT CASSLEGTVNEKLFF
TRBJ1-5 many - TRBV4-1 TGCGCCAGCAGCCAAGAGGGGGGCCGGGGTCAGCCCCAGCATTTT CASSQEGGRGQPQHF
TRBJ2-3 few TRBD2 TRBV5-1 TGCGCCAGCAGCTCAGGGACTAGCGTGGCAGATACGCAGTATTTT CASSSGTSVADTQYF
TRBJ2-7 - - TRBV28 TGTGCCAGCAGTTCCGGACGGTATATCTCGTACTTC CASSSGRYISYF
TRBJ2-4 few - TRBV5-1 TGCGCCAGCAGCTTGGATGTCAGGGATGGTCCCATTCAGTACTTC CASSLDVRDGPIQYF
TRBJ1-5 - TRBD1 TRBV12-3/TRBV12-4 TGTGCCAGCAGCATTAATGGCCTGGACAGGGGGTCTCAGCCCCAGCATTTT CASSINGLDRGSQPQHF
TRBJ1-5 few TRBD1 TRBV24-1 TGTGCCACCAGTGAGACAGGGGGGCCCCAGCATTTT CATSETGGPQHF
TRBJ2-1 few TRBD2 TRBV5-1 TGCGCCAGCAGCCGTACCGGGACTAGCGGGGTCAATGAGCAGTTCTTC CASSRTGTSGVNEQFF
TRBJ1-1 - - TRBV20-1 TGCAGTGCTAGAGACATTGCTGAAGCTTTCTTT CSARDIAEAFF
TRBJ1-1 - - TRBV5-1 TGCGCCAGCAACGAAGGAGGCACTGAAGCTTTCTTT CASNEGGTEAFF
TRBJ1-2 - - TRBV7-2 TGTGCCAGCAGCTTAACAATGGGAGCCTATGGCTACACCTTC CASSLTMGAYGYTF
TRBJ2-7 few TRBD1 TRBV4-2 TGTGCCAGCAGCCAGATAGGGGAGACAGGGGCCTTAGACGAGCAGTACTTC CASSQIGETGALDEQYF
TRBJ1-1 - - TRBV20-1 TGCAGTGCTAGAATCCCGGGCCTTGAAGCTTTCTTT CSARIPGLEAFF
TRBJ1-2 - TRBD1 TRBV19 TGTGCCACCGGACAGGGCTATGGCTACACCTTC CATGQGYGYTF
TRBJ2-7 many - TRBV9 TGTGCCAGCAGCCCTACTGAGACTACGAGCTCCTACGAGCAGTACTTC CASSPTETTSSYEQYF
TRBJ2-2 few - TRBV5-1 TGCGCCAGCACACAAGGGGTGAACACCGGGGAGCTGTTTTTT CASTQGVNTGELFF
TRBJ2-5 - - TRBV28 TGTGCCAGCAGTCCTCCCAATTTAGAGACCCAGTACTTC CASSPPNLETQYF
TRBJ2-3 - TRBD1 TRBV5-5 TGTGCCAGCAGCTTTTTGACAGGGGTCACAGATACGCAGTATTTT CASSFLTGVTDTQYF
TRBJ1-2 many - TRBV12-3/TRBV12-4 TGTGCCAGCACCCTGGCCAGGGTGGATGGCTACACCTTC CASTLARVDGYTF
TRBJ2-3 - TRBD2 TRBV6-6 TGTGCCAGCAGCGATACTAGCGGGGGACGAGATACGCAGTATTTT CASSDTSGGRDTQYF
TRBJ2-1 few TRBD2 TRBV5-1 TGCGCCAGCAGTTTTGGGACTAGCGGGGACTACAATGAGCAGTTCTTC CASSFGTSGDYNEQFF
TRBJ2-3 many - TRBV12-3/TRBV12-4 TGTGCCAGCAGTTTAGGGGGGCCCAGCACAGATACGCAGTATTTT CASSLGGPSTDTQYF
TRBJ2-1 - - TRBV7-9 TGTGCCAGCAGTCCACGCGGATCCACTTACAATGAGCAGTTCTTC CASSPRGSTYNEQFF
TRBJ2-3 - - TRBV30 TGTGCCTGGAAATCGATTAGGGGTTCGAGCACAGATACGCAGTATTTT CAWKSIRGSSTDTQYF